Listed below are T cell receptor beta chains from one sample, sequenced in a study of blood T cell repertoires in COVID-19. Clones were read by immunoSEQ multiplex PCR, and TCRdb kept only the in-frame ones, dropping some. The table includes around 64,000 clones, roughly 87% detected once. Material for sequencing was peripheral blood. Every receptor here comes from an elderly woman with acute or convalescent COVID-19. Both conserved end residues are part of each CDR3. Each record gives: clone size, J gene, V gene, D gene, CDR3 protein, CDR3 DNA. A D gene is named only where the DNA matches it firmly. Only some rows state a clone size, as once, few, many or a class for expanded clones.

- TRBJ2-7 TRBV28 TRBD1 CASSLSRTGGTYEQYF TGTGCCAGCAGTTTAAGCCGGACAGGGGGTACCTACGAGCAGTACTTC
- TRBJ2-2 TRBV29-1 - CSVDTGNTGELFF TGCAGCGTTGACACAGGGAACACCGGGGAGCTGTTTTTT
- TRBJ2-2 TRBV7-9 - CASSNRERASGELFF TGTGCCAGCAGCAACCGGGAGCGTGCGTCCGGGGAGCTGTTTTTT
- TRBJ1-4 TRBV27 - CASSLTGEEKLFF TGTGCCAGCAGTTTAACGGGGGAAGAAAAACTGTTTTTT
- TRBJ1-6 TRBV7-9 - CASSVGGLNAPLHF TGTGCCAGCAGCGTAGGAGGGCTTAACGCACCCCTCCACTTT
- TRBJ2-7 TRBV29-1 TRBD1 CSVGQPTGTGGREQYF TGCAGCGTTGGCCAACCAACCGGGACAGGGGGACGCGAGCAGTACTTC
- TRBJ2-1 TRBV5-6 TRBD1 CASSVDRGLYNEQFF TGTGCCAGCAGCGTTGACAGGGGGCTATACAATGAGCAGTTCTTC
few TRBJ1-1 TRBV28 - CASSFGRGTEAFF TGTGCCAGCAGTTTTGGGCGCGGGACTGAAGCTTTCTTT
- TRBJ2-7 TRBV2 - CASSLRVQLTNEQYF TGTGCCAGCAGCCTCCGGGTCCAACTCACCAACGAGCAGTACTTC
- TRBJ2-7 TRBV3-1/TRBV3-2 - CASSQRGQSYEQYF TGTGCCAGCAGCCAGCGCGGACAGTCCTACGAGCAGTACTTC
once TRBJ1-5 TRBV28 TRBD1 CASSPEWRRLQGAQPQHF TGTGCCAGCAGCCCGGAATGGAGGCGGTTACAGGGGGCGCAGCCCCAGCATTTT
- TRBJ1-3 TRBV3-1/TRBV3-2 - CASSQQIGNTIYF TGTGCCAGCAGCCAACAGATCGGAAACACCATATATTTT
- TRBJ1-5 TRBV28 - CASSPSPDRMGWYQPQHF TGTGCCAGCAGTCCGTCCCCTGACAGGATGGGATGGTATCAGCCCCAGCATTTT
- TRBJ2-5 TRBV28 TRBD2 CASSGTSANFQETQYF TGTGCCAGCAGTGGGACTAGTGCTAACTTCCAAGAGACCCAGTACTTC
- TRBJ2-5 TRBV7-6 - CASSLGSGGETQYF TGTGCCAGCAGCTTAGGATCCGGCGGGGAGACCCAGTACTTC
- TRBJ2-5 TRBV11-2 TRBD2 CASSLGILAGQETQYF TGTGCCAGCAGCTTAGGGATCCTAGCGGGGCAAGAGACCCAGTACTTC
once TRBJ1-5 TRBV19 - CASSIDLSPVLRPQHF TGTGCCAGTAGTATAGATCTCTCACCCGTGCTACGGCCCCAGCATTTT
- TRBJ1-6 TRBV9 - CASSVEGTRSPLHF TGTGCCAGCAGCGTAGAGGGGACACGCTCACCCCTCCACTTT
- TRBJ1-1 TRBV7-8 - CASSLAERAEAFF TGTGCCAGCAGCTTAGCGGAGAGGGCTGAAGCTTTCTTT
- TRBJ2-2 TRBV19 TRBD2 CASSIWLAEYTGELFF TGTGCCAGTAGTATTTGGCTAGCGGAATACACCGGGGAGCTGTTTTTT
- TRBJ1-3 TRBV19 - CASSLSGSNTIYF TGTGCCAGTAGTTTATCGGGGTCAAACACCATATATTTT
few TRBJ1-2 TRBV7-2 - CASSLVQGLNYGYTF TGTGCCAGCAGCTTAGTACAGGGTCTCAACTATGGCTACACCTTC
- TRBJ2-1 TRBV1 - CTSSQARIAGGLRNEQFF TGCACCAGCAGCCAAGCGAGGATTGCGGGAGGGTTACGCAATGAGCAGTTCTTC
- TRBJ2-5 TRBV7-9 TRBD2 CASSTRLAGGETQYF TGTGCCAGCAGCACCAGACTAGCGGGGGGAGAGACCCAGTACTTC
- TRBJ2-1 TRBV6-6 - CASRGQNPTAYNEQFF TGTGCCAGCAGGGGACAAAACCCGACCGCCTACAATGAGCAGTTCTTC
- TRBJ2-3 TRBV18 - CASSQGVSTDTQYF TGTGCCAGCTCACAAGGGGTTAGCACAGATACGCAGTATTTT
- TRBJ2-1 TRBV7-2 - CASSPQYNEQFF TGTGCCAGCAGCCCCCAGTACAATGAGCAGTTCTTC
- TRBJ1-6 TRBV4-1 - CASSQEPATRYSPLHF TGCGCCAGCAGCCAAGAGCCGGCAACCAGGTATTCACCCCTCCACTTT
once TRBJ2-7 TRBV7-8 TRBD2 CASSPVLLAGSYEQYF TGTGCCAGCAGCCCTGTCTTACTAGCGGGCTCCTACGAGCAGTACTTC
- TRBJ1-2 TRBV28 - CASSLASGYWYGYTF TGTGCCAGCAGTTTAGCATCAGGCTATTGGTATGGCTACACCTTC
- TRBJ1-3 TRBV5-1 - CASSLGSSSGNTIYF TGCGCCAGCAGCTTGGGATCCAGCTCTGGAAACACCATATATTTT
- TRBJ2-7 TRBV10-3 TRBD1 CANGQGAYEQYF TGTGCCAATGGACAGGGGGCCTACGAGCAGTACTTC
- TRBJ1-2 TRBV6-5 - CASSSLGDYGYTF TGTGCCAGCAGCTCATTAGGGGACTATGGCTACACCTTC
- TRBJ2-5 TRBV5-1 - CASSLSGLETQYF TGCGCCAGCAGCTTGAGCGGGCTAGAGACCCAGTACTTC
- TRBJ2-7 TRBV24-1 - CATSGAGPSYEQYF TGTGCCACCAGTGGAGCAGGGCCCTCCTACGAGCAGTACTTC
once TRBJ2-7 TRBV3-1/TRBV3-2 - CASRREGSYEQYF TGTGCCAGCCGTCGGGAAGGATCCTACGAGCAGTACTTC
- TRBJ2-1 TRBV6-5 TRBD2 CASSYSRGGSFEQFF TGTGCCAGCAGTTACTCTCGCGGGGGGTCCTTTGAGCAGTTCTTC
- TRBJ2-2 TRBV7-2 TRBD2 CASSLAGLAGANTGELFF TGTGCCAGCAGCTTAGCGGGGCTAGCGGGGGCGAACACCGGGGAGCTGTTTTTT
- TRBJ1-2 TRBV28 - CASSLPRYGYTF TGTGCCAGCAGTTTGCCGCGCTATGGCTACACCTTC
- TRBJ2-3 TRBV5-1 TRBD2 CASSFQAGEDTQYF TGCGCCAGCAGCTTCCAGGCGGGGGAAGATACGCAGTATTTT
once TRBJ1-2 TRBV5-1 - CASSLVQGGDYGYTF TGCGCCAGCAGCTTGGTGCAGGGCGGTGACTATGGCTACACCTTC
once TRBJ1-1 TRBV7-9 - CASSGGAYTEAFF TGTGCCAGCAGCGGGGGGGCGTACACTGAAGCTTTCTTT
- TRBJ2-2 TRBV12-3/TRBV12-4 - CASRPRQSGELFF TGTGCCAGCAGGCCCCGACAGAGCGGGGAGCTGTTTTTT